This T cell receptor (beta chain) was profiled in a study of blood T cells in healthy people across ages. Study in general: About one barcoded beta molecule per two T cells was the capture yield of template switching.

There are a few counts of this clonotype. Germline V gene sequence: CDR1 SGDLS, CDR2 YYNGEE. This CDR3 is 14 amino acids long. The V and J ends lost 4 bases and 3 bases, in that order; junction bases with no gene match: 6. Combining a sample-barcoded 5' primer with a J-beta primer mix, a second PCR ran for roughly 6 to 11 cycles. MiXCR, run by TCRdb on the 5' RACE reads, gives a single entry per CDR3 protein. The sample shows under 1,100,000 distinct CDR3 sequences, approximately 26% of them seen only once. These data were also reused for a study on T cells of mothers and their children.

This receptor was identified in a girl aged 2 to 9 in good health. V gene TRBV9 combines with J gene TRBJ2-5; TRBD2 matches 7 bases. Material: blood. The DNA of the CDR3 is TGTGCCAGCAGCCCCTGGGGGGGAGAAGAGACCCAGTACTTC. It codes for CASSPWGGEETQYF.